The clone carrying this T cell receptor (beta chain) was counted a single time. Seattle participants joined during active infection and were tracked over time. In the original analysis: By means of reference gene primer amplification, nucleated cell counts were estimated. Measured with immunoSEQ multiplex PCR; TCRdb has only the in-frame clones, and not every one. For V, J and clone size, that table is used; D and trimming come from the DNA. The sample lists some 270,000 clones; 80% to 85% were seen once. Trimming took 5 bases from V and 13 from J, leaving 15 bases between them. The CDR3 loop spans 12 amino acids. This sample is drawn from a study of blood T cell repertoires in COVID-19. Background on the study: Sites across the United States, Italy and Spain contributed samples from acute and convalescent COVID-19. In each case, the material was cDNA or gDNA derived from T cells, B-cell-depleted T cells, or PBMCs.

The chain recombines TRBV12-3 or TRBV12-4 with TRBJ2-1, with D maybe TRBD2 (6 bases). The sequence was collected from a person aged 70 to 79 with COVID-19, enrolled during active disease. The specimen sequenced was peripheral blood. In nucleotides, the CDR3 is TGTGCCAGCAGTCCGAGGGTGGGGGGACAGTTCTTC. Translation gives CASSPRVGGQFF.